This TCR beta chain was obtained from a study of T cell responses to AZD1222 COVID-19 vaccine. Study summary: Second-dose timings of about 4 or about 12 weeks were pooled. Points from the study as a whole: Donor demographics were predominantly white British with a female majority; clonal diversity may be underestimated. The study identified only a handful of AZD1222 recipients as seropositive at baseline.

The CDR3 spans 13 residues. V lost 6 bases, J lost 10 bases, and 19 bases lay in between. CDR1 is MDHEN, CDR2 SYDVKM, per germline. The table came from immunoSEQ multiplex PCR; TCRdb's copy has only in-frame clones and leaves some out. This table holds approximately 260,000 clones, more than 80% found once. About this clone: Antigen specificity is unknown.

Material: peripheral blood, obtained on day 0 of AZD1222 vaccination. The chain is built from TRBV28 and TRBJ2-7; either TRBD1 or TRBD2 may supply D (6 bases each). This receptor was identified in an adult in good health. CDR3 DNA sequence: TGTGCCAGCAGCCCCCGGGGGCGGGGTGAACAGTACTTC. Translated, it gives CASSPRGRGEQYF.